The next 28 T cell receptor beta chains were all read from a single sample in a study of blood T cell repertoires in COVID-19. The repertoire was sequenced with immunoSEQ multiplex PCR; TCRdb's copy has only in-frame clones and lacks some. The data contain about 180,000 clones, about 82% of them singletons. The sequenced material came from peripheral blood. These receptors all stem from a man in his fifties or sixties with active or convalescent COVID-19.

The chain links TRBV27 to TRBJ2-2; D not certain. V dropped 4 bases and J dropped 2 bases, with 8 bases sitting between them. From germline, CDR1 is MNHEY and CDR2 SMNVEV (reference sequence). This CDR3 contains 14 residues. CDR3 coding DNA: TGTGCCAGCAGTTACTCCTATAACACCGGGGAGCTGTTTTTT. This translates into CASSYSYNTGELFF.

The chain uses TRBV4-2 and TRBJ1-2; 10 positions agree with TRBD1. CDR3 size: 14 residues. V was clipped by 5 bases and J by 8 bases; unmatched bases: 8. CDR1 and CDR2 (germline): LGHNA, YNFKEQ. The CDR3 loop is CASSSGTGAEGYTF. DNA of the CDR3: TGTGCCAGCAGCTCCGGGACAGGGGCCGAAGGCTACACCTTC.

In regard to this clone: Its ends do not fully match the called genes, so a read error is possible. The chain is built from TRBV7-7 and TRBJ2-1, with 9 bases lining up with TRBD2. CDR3 length: 15 residues. Per the germline V gene, CDR1 is SSHAT and CDR2 is FNYEAQ (reference sequence). The CDR3 sequence is CASSPSGGSYNEQFF. The DNA for the CDR3 is TGTGCTAGCAGTCCAAGCGGGGGGTCCTACAATGAGCAGTTCTTC.

The CDR3, as DNA: TGTGCCAGCAGTGACCCTAATAACTATGGCTACACCTTC. Protein sequence: CASSDPNNYGYTF. V gene TRBV25-1 combines with J gene TRBJ1-2; D unresolved. CDR3 size: 13 residues. CDR1 is MGHDK and CDR2 is SYGVNS in the germline V gene. V lost 3 bases, J lost 1 base, and 6 bases lay in between.

V is TRBV30 and J is TRBJ1-2; TRBD1 matches at 8 bases. V dropped 1 base and J dropped 8; count of bases not matched to a gene: 9. The CDR3 has 14 amino acids. Germline CDR1 reads GTSNPN; CDR2 reads SVGIG (reference sequence). CDR3 DNA: TGTGCCTGGAGTGCCTACGGGGGGACAGGAGGCTACACCTTC. Its translation is CAWSAYGGTGGYTF.

The J gene is TRBJ2-7, the V gene TRBV6-1; D uncertain. CDR3 size: 14 residues. V lost 2 bases, J lost 2 bases, and 10 bases lay in between. Germline V lookup: CDR1 MNHNS, CDR2 SASEGT. The CDR3 protein is CASSERFRAYEQYF. The CDR3 DNA reads as TGTGCCAGCAGTGAACGGTTCCGAGCCTACGAGCAGTACTTC.

J is TRBJ1-1 and V is TRBV27; TRBD1 matches at 7 bases. CDR1 MNHEY and CDR2 SMNVEV come from the germline V gene (reference sequence). J lost 4 bases, V lost 2 bases, and 7 bases had no gene match. This CDR3 is 15 amino acids long. DNA of the CDR3: TGTGCCAGCAGTTTAATGTGGTCAGGGGGCACTGAAGCTTTCTTT. The encoded protein is CASSLMWSGGTEAFF.

The chain employs TRBV7-2 and TRBJ2-7, with 7 bases fitting TRBD2. Trimming removed 1 base from V and 0 bases from J; junction bases left unmatched: 0. Germline V gene lookup returns CDR1 SGHTA and CDR2 FQGNSA. There are 14 residues in the CDR3. In DNA, the CDR3 is TGTGCCAGCAGCTTAGGGGGGGGCTCCTACGAGCAGTACTTC. The encoded protein is CASSLGGGSYEQYF.

The chain recombines TRBV6-5 with TRBJ1-5; D ambiguous. The CDR3 extends over 15 amino acids. Germline assignment: CDR1 MNHEY and CDR2 SVGAGI. Trimming cost V 0 bases and J 0 bases, with 6 bases left between them. The CDR3 sequence is CASSYSGYSNQPQHF. CDR3 nucleotide sequence: TGTGCCAGCAGTTACTCCGGGTATAGCAATCAGCCCCAGCATTTT.

The V gene is TRBV27, the J gene TRBJ1-6, with D tentatively TRBD1 (5 bases). Per the germline V gene, CDR1 is MNHEY and CDR2 is SMNVEV (reference sequence). V was trimmed by 7 bases and J by 10 bases, leaving 20 bases between them. The CDR3 has 15 residues. The CDR3 sequence: CASTLGLGIGSPLHF. The CDR3 coding sequence is TGTGCCAGCACCTTGGGACTGGGTATAGGATCACCCCTCCACTTT.

To note about this clone: The junction departs from germline at one end; a sequencing error may be responsible. This sequence joins TRBV27 and TRBJ2-7; possible D gene TRBD1, 6 bases. Germline CDR1 reads MNHEY; CDR2 reads SMNVEV (reference sequence). The CDR3 is 13 residues long. CDR3 DNA sequence: TGTGCCAGCAGTTCCGGGACAAGGAGGTCGGCGAACTTC. Its translation: CASSSGTRRSANF.

The gene calls are TRBV7-8 and TRBJ2-5, with 7 bases matching TRBD1. The CDR3 has 17 residues. Germline-derived CDR1 and CDR2 are SGHVS and FQNEAQ. With 3 bases clipped from V and 3 bases from J, the junction kept 13 bases outside the gene matches. The CDR3 DNA follows: TGTGCCAGCAGCTTGGAAGGGGGCAGTCCCTCGGAAGAGACCCAGTACTTC. This translates into CASSLEGGSPSEETQYF.

The chain couples TRBV27 to TRBJ1-2; TRBD1 aligns across 7 bases. The CDR3 has 15 amino acids. V lost 5 bases to trimming and J lost 4 bases; unmatched junction nucleotides: 10. CDR1 and CDR2 (germline): MNHEY, SMNVEV (reference sequence). As DNA, the CDR3 is TGTGCCAGCAGTGCCGACAGGGTGGGGATCTATGGCTACACCTTC. Translation: CASSADRVGIYGYTF.

The V and J genes are TRBV28 and TRBJ1-4, with D unresolved. Looked up from germline, CDR1 is MDHEN and CDR2 is SYDVKM. V gave up 8 bases and J gave up 0 bases, with 31 bases separating them. This CDR3 contains 21 residues. The CDR3 DNA reads as TGTGCCAGCCGCCCCCCGCCTACGGTATCCCATTCTTTAACAACTAATGAAAAACTGTTTTTT. Translation: CASRPPPTVSHSLTTNEKLFF.

The V call is TRBV27, the J call TRBJ1-2; TRBD1 agrees at 7 bases. The CDR3 runs 15 residues. Germline CDR1 and CDR2: MNHEY and SMNVEV (reference sequence). V lost 1 base to trimming and J lost 3 bases; unmatched junction nucleotides: 5. The CDR3 region has the DNA TGTGCCAGCAGTTTATTCTTCGGACAGGACTATGGCTACACCTTC. Its protein product is CASSLFFGQDYGYTF.

The V call is TRBV7-6, the J call TRBJ2-1; D remains unclear. The CDR3 totals 16 residues. Trimming stripped 1 base from V and 2 bases from J, with 12 bases between. Germline-derived CDR1 and CDR2 are SGHVS and FNYEAQ. CDR3 sequence: CASSLGASPPYNEQFF. CDR3 sequence (DNA): TGTGCCAGCAGCTTAGGAGCTAGTCCCCCCTACAATGAGCAGTTCTTC.

The chain couples TRBV7-8 to TRBJ1-4; TRBD1 aligns across 7 bases. The J segment lost 8 bases and the V segment lost 5 bases, leaving 14 bases of the junction unmatched. This CDR3 has 16 residues. Germline V gives CDR1 SGHVS, CDR2 FQNEAQ. In nucleotides, the CDR3 is TGTGCCAGCAGCCCACCCCCCGGAGGGGGCAGGGAAAAACTGTTTTTT. This codes for CASSPPPGGGREKLFF. Together with reference TRBV7-8 and TRBJ1-4, the CDR3 gives the full variable domain: GAGVSQSPRYKVAKRGQDVALRCDPISGHVSLFWYQQALGQGPEFLTYFQNEAQLDKSGLPSDRFFAERPEGSVSTLKIQRTQQEDSAVYLCASSPPPGGGREKLFFGSGTQLSVL.

CDR3 amino acids: CASSLAQGSEKLFF. The CDR3 nucleotides are TGTGCCAGCAGCTTAGCACAGGGAAGTGAAAAACTGTTTTTT. The chain recombines TRBV7-2 with TRBJ1-4; D may be TRBD1 (6 bases). Germline V gives CDR1 SGHTA, CDR2 FQGNSA. The V end lost 0 bases, the J end lost 7 bases, and 9 bases lay between the germline ends. The CDR3 covers 14 residues.

CDR3 sequence: CASSELPPYEQYF. In nucleotides, the CDR3 is TGTGCCAGCAGTGAACTTCCCCCCTACGAGCAGTACTTC. The rearrangement links TRBV2 to TRBJ2-7; D not resolved. Germline CDR1 and CDR2: SNHLY and FYNNEI. CDR3 size: 13 residues. The V end was cut by 2 bases, the J end by 2 bases, with 7 bases between.

This clone was observed a few times. This chain links TRBV15 with TRBJ1-1; the D is unclear. Germline CDR1 reads LNHNV; CDR2 reads YYDKDF (reference sequence). Trimming stripped 0 bases from V and 0 bases from J, with 11 bases between. CDR3 length: 16 residues. CDR3 sequence reads: CATSRDWRLMNTEAFF. The CDR3 DNA reads TGTGCCACCAGCAGAGATTGGAGATTAATGAACACTGAAGCTTTCTTT.

The chain has TRBV28 and TRBJ2-1; 7 bases match TRBD2. Germline V gives CDR1 MDHEN, CDR2 SYDVKM. The CDR3 totals 15 residues. Losses at the gene ends were 6 bases for V and 4 bases for J; bases not matched to a gene: 9. CDR3 DNA: TGTGCCAGCAGCATAACCGGGACTACGTACAATGAGCAGTTCTTC. Its translation is CASSITGTTYNEQFF.

The V gene is TRBV3-1 (or the pseudogene TRBV3-2), the J gene TRBJ2-7, with TRBD1 identical over 8 bases. Germline values: CDR1 LGHDT, CDR2 YNNKEL (reference sequence). CDR3 length: 15 amino acids. The junction had 7 bases not matched to a gene; V was cut back by 4 bases and J by 2 bases. The CDR3, as DNA: TGTGCCAGCAGCCTCCAGGGGGCACCGACCTACGAGCAGTACTTC. It codes for CASSLQGAPTYEQYF.

The V and J genes are TRBV29-1 and TRBJ2-2, with D possibly TRBD1 on 5 matching bases. The CDR3 has 13 amino acids. Trimming removed 4 bases at V and 7 bases at J, with 13 bases between. The germline V gene has CDR1 SQVTM and CDR2 ANQGSEA. CDR3 in DNA: TGCAGCGTTGTAAAGGGGATGGGCGGGGAGCTGTTTTTT. Its protein product is CSVVKGMGGELFF.

Note on this clone: One junction end does not reproduce the germline sequence, and a read error may be involved. The V call is TRBV7-7, the J call TRBJ2-5; 10 bases fit TRBD2. Per the germline V gene, CDR1 is SSHAT and CDR2 is FNYEAQ (reference sequence). The length of the CDR3 is 15 residues. As DNA, the CDR3 is TGTGCTAGCAGCAGTAATAGCGGGGGGACGGAGACCCAGTACTTC. The encoded protein is CASSSNSGGTETQYF.

This clone was counted a single time. The rearrangement joins TRBV11-3 to TRBJ1-1; a possible D gene is TRBD1 (6 bases). Germline-derived CDR1 and CDR2 are SGHNT and YENEEA. The V end lost 0 bases, the J end lost 1 base, and 12 bases lay between the germline ends. CDR3 length equals 16 residues. Here the CDR3 reads CASSLDVGTWNTEAFF. DNA of the CDR3: TGTGCCAGCAGCTTAGACGTAGGGACATGGAACACTGAAGCTTTCTTT.

The V and J genes are TRBV4-2 and TRBJ2-5; the D gene is possibly TRBD2 (6 bases). Trimming cost V 3 bases and J 5 bases, with 16 bases left between them. The germline V gene has CDR1 LGHNA and CDR2 YNFKEQ. This CDR3 region has 15 residues. The CDR3 sequence: CASSHNLGGRETQYF. CDR3 DNA sequence: TGTGCCAGCAGCCACAACCTGGGGGGTCGGGAGACCCAGTACTTC.

The rearrangement links TRBV12-3 or TRBV12-4 to TRBJ1-2; no reliable D call. V shed 2 bases and J shed 4 bases, with 8 bases lying between them. The CDR3 length is 13 residues. The CDR3 spells CASSLWATYGYTF. The CDR3 nucleotides are TGTGCCAGCAGTTTATGGGCAACCTATGGCTACACCTTC.

This clone has only a few counts. This rearrangement joins TRBV25-1 to TRBJ1-2, with TRBD1 identical over 11 bases. The CDR3 consists of 15 residues. The V segment lost 8 bases and the J segment 3 bases; nucleotides outside the gene matches: 8. Looked up from germline, CDR1 is MGHDK and CDR2 is SYGVNS. The CDR3 DNA sequence: TGTGCCAGCGAGGCAGGGACAGGGGGGCACTATGGCTACACCTTC. Protein sequence: CASEAGTGGHYGYTF.